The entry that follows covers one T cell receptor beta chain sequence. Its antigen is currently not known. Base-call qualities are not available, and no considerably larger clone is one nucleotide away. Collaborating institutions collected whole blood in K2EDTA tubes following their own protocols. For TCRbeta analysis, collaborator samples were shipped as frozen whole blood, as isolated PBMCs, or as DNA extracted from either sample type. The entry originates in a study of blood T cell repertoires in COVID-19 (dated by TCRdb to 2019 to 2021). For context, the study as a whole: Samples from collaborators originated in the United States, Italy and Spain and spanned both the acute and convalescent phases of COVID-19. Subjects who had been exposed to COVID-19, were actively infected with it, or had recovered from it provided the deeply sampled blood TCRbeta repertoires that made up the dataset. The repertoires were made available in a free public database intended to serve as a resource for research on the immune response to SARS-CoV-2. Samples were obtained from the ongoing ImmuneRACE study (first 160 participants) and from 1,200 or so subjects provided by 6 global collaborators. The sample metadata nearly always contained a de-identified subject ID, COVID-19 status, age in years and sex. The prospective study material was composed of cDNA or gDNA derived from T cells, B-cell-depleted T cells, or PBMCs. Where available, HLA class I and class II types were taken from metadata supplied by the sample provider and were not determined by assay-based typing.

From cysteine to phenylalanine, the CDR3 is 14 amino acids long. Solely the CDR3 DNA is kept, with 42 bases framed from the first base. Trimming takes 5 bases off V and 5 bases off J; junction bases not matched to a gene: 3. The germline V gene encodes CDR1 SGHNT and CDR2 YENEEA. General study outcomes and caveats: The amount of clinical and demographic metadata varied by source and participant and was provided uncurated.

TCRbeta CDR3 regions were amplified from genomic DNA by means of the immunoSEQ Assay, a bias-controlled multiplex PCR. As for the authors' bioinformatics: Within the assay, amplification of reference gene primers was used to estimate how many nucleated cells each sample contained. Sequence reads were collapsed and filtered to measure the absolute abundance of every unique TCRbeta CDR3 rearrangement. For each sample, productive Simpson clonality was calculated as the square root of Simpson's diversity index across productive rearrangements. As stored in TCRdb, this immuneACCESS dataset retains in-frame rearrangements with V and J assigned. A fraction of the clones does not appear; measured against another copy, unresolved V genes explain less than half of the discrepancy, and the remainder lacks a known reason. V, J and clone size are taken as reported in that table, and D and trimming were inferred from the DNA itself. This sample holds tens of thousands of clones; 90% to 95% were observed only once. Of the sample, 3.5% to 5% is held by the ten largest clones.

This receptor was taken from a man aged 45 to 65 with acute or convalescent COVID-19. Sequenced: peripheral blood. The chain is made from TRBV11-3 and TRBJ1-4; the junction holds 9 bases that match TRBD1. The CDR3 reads CASSPGTGNEKLFF. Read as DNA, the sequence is TGTGCCAGCAGCCCAGGGACAGGGAATGAAAAACTGTTTTTT.